The 8 T cell receptor beta chains presented below share a single source sample, sequenced in a study of blood T cells in healthy people across ages. Then a second PCR, running roughly 7 to 11 cycles, was carried out with a sample-barcoded 5' primer and a J-beta primer mix. TCRdb recomputed calls from the 5' RACE reads with MiXCR, one row per CDR3 protein. The sample has approximately 1,000,000 distinct CDR3 sequences; more than 30% are singletons. Specimen: blood. Receptors were obtained from a man aged 18 to 30 in good health.

This chain links TRBV6-2 or TRBV6-3 with TRBJ2-4, with a possible D match to TRBD2 (7 bases). Germline V gene sequence: CDR1 MNHEY, CDR2 SVGEGT. The CDR3 runs 16 residues. With 6 bases removed from V and 0 bases from J, the gap between germline ends came to 15 bases. CDR3 loop: CASSRSGTLAKNIQYF. CDR3 nucleotides: TGTGCCAGCAGCCGGAGCGGGACATTAGCCAAAAACATTCAGTACTTC.

The chain couples TRBV12-3 or TRBV12-4 to TRBJ1-4, with D perhaps TRBD1 (6 bases). V was shortened by 3 bases and J by 7 bases, with 30 bases between the two germline ends. The CDR3 loop spans 20 amino acids. As DNA, the CDR3 is TGTGCCAGCAGTTTTGGGACCCCTTTGAAGGGAGGGGGATCAGGTGAAAAACTGTTTTTT. Translation: CASSFGTPLKGGGSGEKLFF.

V is TRBV20-1 and J is TRBJ1-5; 8 nucleotides align to TRBD1. This CDR3 region has 19 residues. CDR1 is DFQATT, CDR2 SNEGSKA, per germline (reference sequence). Trimming took 0 bases from V and 0 from J; bases not matched to a gene: 13. The CDR3 sequence: CSARDERQGKSYSNQPQHF. The CDR3 coding sequence is TGCAGTGCTAGAGATGAACGACAGGGGAAGTCCTATAGCAATCAGCCCCAGCATTTT.

The CDR3 nucleotides are TGCGCCAGCAGCTTCCGGGACAACCGAGAGCAGTACTTC. Amino acids: CASSFRDNREQYF. This sequence joins TRBV5-1 and TRBJ2-7, with D perhaps TRBD1 (6 bases). Germline values: CDR1 SGHRS, CDR2 YFSETQ. The CDR3 is made up of 13 amino acids. The ends were cut back, 2 bases at V and 7 bases at J, with 13 bases in the middle. The full variable domain, rest sourced from reference TRBV5-1 and TRBJ2-7, is KAGVTQTPRYLIKTRGQQVTLSCSPISGHRSVSWYQQTPGQGLQFLFEYFSETQRNKGNFPGRFSGRQFSNSRSEMNVSTLELGDSALYLCASSFRDNREQYFGPGTRLTVT.

This clonotype was observed many times. V usage is TRBV12-3 or TRBV12-4 and J usage is TRBJ1-1; D gene ambiguous. This CDR3 comprises 12 residues. Trimming took off 6 bases at V and 0 bases at J, with 5 bases between the two ends. The CDR3: CASSQMNTEAFF. In DNA form, the CDR3 reads TGTGCCAGCAGCCAAATGAACACTGAAGCTTTCTTT.

The gene calls are TRBV6-2 or TRBV6-3 and TRBJ2-3; D is perhaps TRBD1 (5 bases). The germline gives CDR1 MNHEY, CDR2 SVGEGT. Trimming stripped 7 bases from V and 2 bases from J, with 10 bases between. CDR3 size: 13 residues. Here the CDR3 DNA reads TGTGCCAGCAAGGACATGAACACAGATACGCAGTATTTT. Translation gives CASKDMNTDTQYF.

The rearrangement joins TRBV4-3 to TRBJ2-1; D is possibly TRBD1 (5 bases). The germline CDR1 and CDR2 sequences are LGHNA and YSLEER. The CDR3 has 16 residues. V dropped 0 bases and J dropped 4 bases, with 13 bases sitting between them. The CDR3 DNA follows: TGCGCCAGCAGCCAAGACTCAGGGTTCGAATACAATGAGCAGTTCTTC. Translating gives CASSQDSGFEYNEQFF.

The gene calls are TRBV5-1 and TRBJ2-3, with D tentatively TRBD2 (5 bases). V lost 2 bases and J lost 5, with 18 bases in between. The CDR3 is 16 amino acids. In germline, CDR1 is SGHRS, CDR2 YFSETQ. Here the CDR3 DNA reads TGCGCCAGCAGCTTACGAGTCTCGGGGTCCATAGATACGCAGTATTTT. Its protein is CASSLRVSGSIDTQYF. The entire variable domain, with the rest obtained from reference TRBV5-1 and TRBJ2-3, is as follows: KAGVTQTPRYLIKTRGQQVTLSCSPISGHRSVSWYQQTPGQGLQFLFEYFSETQRNKGNFPGRFSGRQFSNSRSEMNVSTLELGDSALYLCASSLRVSGSIDTQYFGPGTRLTVL.